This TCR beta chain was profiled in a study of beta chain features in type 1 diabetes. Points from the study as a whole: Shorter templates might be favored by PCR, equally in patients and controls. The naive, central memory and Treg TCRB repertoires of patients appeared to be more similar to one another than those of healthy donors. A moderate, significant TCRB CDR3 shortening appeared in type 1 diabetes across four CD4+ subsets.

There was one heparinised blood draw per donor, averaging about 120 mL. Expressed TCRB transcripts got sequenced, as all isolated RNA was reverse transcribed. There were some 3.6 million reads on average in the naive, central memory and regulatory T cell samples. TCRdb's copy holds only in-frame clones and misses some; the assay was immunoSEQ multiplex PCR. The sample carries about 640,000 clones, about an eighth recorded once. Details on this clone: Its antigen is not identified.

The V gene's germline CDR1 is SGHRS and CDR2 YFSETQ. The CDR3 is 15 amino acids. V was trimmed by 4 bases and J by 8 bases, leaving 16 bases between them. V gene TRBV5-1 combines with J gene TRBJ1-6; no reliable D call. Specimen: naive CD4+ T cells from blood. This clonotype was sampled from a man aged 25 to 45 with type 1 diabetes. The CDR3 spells CASSLLERGYSPLHF. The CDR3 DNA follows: TGCGCCAGCAGCCTACTGGAACGAGGATATTCACCCCTCCACTTT.